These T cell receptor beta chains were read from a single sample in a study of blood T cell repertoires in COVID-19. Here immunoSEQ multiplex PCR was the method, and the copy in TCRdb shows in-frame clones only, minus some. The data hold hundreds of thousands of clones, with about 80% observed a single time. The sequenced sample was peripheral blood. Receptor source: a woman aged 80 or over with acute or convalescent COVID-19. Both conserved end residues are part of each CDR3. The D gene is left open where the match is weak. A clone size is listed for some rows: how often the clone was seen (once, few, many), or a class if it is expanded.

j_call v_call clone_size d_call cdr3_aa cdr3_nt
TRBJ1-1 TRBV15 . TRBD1 CATSRDPGGGSGEAFF TGTGCCACCAGCAGAGACCCCGGAGGGGGCAGTGGTGAAGCTTTCTTT
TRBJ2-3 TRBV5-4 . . CASSLPGTYTDTQYF TGTGCCAGCAGCTTGCCGGGGACATACACAGATACGCAGTATTTT
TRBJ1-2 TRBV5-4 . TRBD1 CASSAITGTGGYGYTF TGTGCCAGCAGCGCAATAACCGGGACAGGGGGCTATGGCTACACCTTC
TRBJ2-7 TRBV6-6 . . CASMSGDAYEQYF TGTGCCAGTATGTCGGGGGACGCCTACGAGCAGTACTTC
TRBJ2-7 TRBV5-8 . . CASSESGVTYEQYF TGTGCCAGCAGCGAGTCGGGGGTGACCTACGAGCAGTACTTC
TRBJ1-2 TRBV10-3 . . CAIRAGDGYTF TGTGCCATCAGGGCGGGGGATGGCTACACCTTC
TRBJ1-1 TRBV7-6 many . CASSLRNRRNTEAFF TGTGCCAGCAGCTTAAGGAACAGGAGGAACACTGAAGCTTTCTTT
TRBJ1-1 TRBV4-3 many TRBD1 CASSQTYRGRFAEAFF TGCGCCAGCAGCCAAACTTACAGGGGGCGCTTCGCTGAAGCTTTCTTT
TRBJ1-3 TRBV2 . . CASRKQGTGNTIYF TGTGCCAGCAGGAAACAGGGAACTGGAAACACCATATATTTT
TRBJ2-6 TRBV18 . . CASSAGSSGANVLTF TGTGCCAGCTCAGCGGGAAGCTCTGGGGCCAACGTCCTGACTTTC
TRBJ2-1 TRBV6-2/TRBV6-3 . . CASSHISHRERPYNEQFF TGTGCCAGCAGTCATATATCCCACAGGGAAAGGCCATACAATGAGCAGTTCTTC
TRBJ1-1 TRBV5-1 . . CASSLDGESTEAFF TGCGCCAGCAGCTTGGACGGGGAGAGCACTGAAGCTTTCTTT
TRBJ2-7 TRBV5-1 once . CASSLATGDVYEQYF TGCGCCAGCAGCTTGGCGACAGGAGATGTCTACGAGCAGTACTTC
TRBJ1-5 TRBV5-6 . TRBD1 CASSLDRGLQPQHF TGTGCCAGCAGCTTAGACAGGGGGCTGCAGCCCCAGCATTTT
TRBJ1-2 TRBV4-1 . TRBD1 CASSQDTGTGFSYGYTF TGCGCCAGCAGCCAAGATACCGGGACAGGGTTTTCCTATGGCTACACCTTC
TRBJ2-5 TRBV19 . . CASSSEGRGTQYF TGTGCCAGTAGTTCGGAGGGCCGAGGGACCCAGTACTTC
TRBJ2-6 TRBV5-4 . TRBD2 CASSPKSGILTSGANVLTF TGTGCCAGCAGCCCTAAAAGCGGGATCCTTACCTCTGGGGCCAACGTCCTGACTTTC
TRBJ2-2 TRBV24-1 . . CATSEQGGGTGELFF TGTGCCACCAGTGAACAGGGTGGGGGCACCGGGGAGCTGTTTTTT
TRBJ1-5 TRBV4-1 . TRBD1 CASSQEGRGSNQPQHF TGCGCCAGCAGCCAAGAGGGCAGGGGGTCCAATCAGCCCCAGCATTTT
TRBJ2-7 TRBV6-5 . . CASKGGTLNEQYF TGTGCCAGCAAGGGCGGGACCCTTAACGAGCAGTACTTC
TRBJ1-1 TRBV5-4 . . CASSTPGVDTEAFF TGTGCCAGCAGTACTCCAGGGGTAGACACTGAAGCTTTCTTT
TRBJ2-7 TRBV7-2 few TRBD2 CASNQGLAANEQYF TGTGCCAGCAACCAGGGACTAGCGGCAAACGAGCAGTACTTC
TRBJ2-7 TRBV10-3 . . CAISAGVAYEQYF TGTGCCATCAGTGCAGGGGTGGCCTACGAGCAGTACTTC
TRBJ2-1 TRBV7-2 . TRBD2 CASSSTSGGSREQFF TGTGCCAGCAGCTCGACTAGCGGCGGCTCTAGGGAGCAGTTCTTC
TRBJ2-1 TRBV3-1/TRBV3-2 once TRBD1 CASSQGTGGLYNEQFF TGTGCCAGCAGCCAAGGGACAGGGGGCTTGTACAATGAGCAGTTCTTC
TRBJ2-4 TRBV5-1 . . CASSPQGNLAKNIQYF TGCGCCAGCAGCCCCCAGGGGAACCTAGCCAAAAACATTCAGTACTTC
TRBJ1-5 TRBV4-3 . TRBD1 CASSQEYRGPNQPQHF TGCGCCAGCAGCCAAGAATACAGGGGACCAAATCAGCCCCAGCATTTT
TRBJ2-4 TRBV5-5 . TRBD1 CASSLTGVAKNIQYF TGTGCCAGCAGCTTGACAGGGGTGGCCAAAAACATTCAGTACTTC
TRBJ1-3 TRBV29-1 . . CSVEGGGGAGGNTIYF TGCAGCGTTGAAGGAGGAGGAGGGGCGGGTGGAAACACCATATATTTT
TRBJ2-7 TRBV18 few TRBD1 CASSRDRDSYEQYF TGTGCCAGCTCAAGGGACAGGGACTCCTACGAGCAGTACTTC
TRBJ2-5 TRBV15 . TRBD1 CATSSGTGVETQYF TGTGCCACCAGCAGTGGGACAGGGGTAGAGACCCAGTACTTC
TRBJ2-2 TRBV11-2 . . CASSLGWASHTGELFF TGTGCCAGCAGCTTAGGTTGGGCTAGCCACACCGGGGAGCTGTTTTTT
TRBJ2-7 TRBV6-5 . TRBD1 CASTIGTGSHEQYF TGTGCCAGCACCATCGGGACAGGGTCCCACGAGCAGTACTTC
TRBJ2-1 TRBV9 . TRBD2 CASSVGSGTSYNEQFF TGTGCCAGCAGCGTAGGTAGCGGGACCTCCTACAATGAGCAGTTCTTC
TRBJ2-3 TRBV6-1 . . CASSEVRGRRADTQYF TGTGCCAGCAGTGAAGTTAGGGGGAGAAGAGCCGATACGCAGTATTTT
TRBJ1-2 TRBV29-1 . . CSVPPLEAGDGYTF TGCAGCGTTCCCCCCCTTGAGGCAGGGGATGGCTACACCTTC
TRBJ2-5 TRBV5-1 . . CASSQNRGSQETQYF TGCGCCAGCAGCCAAAACCGGGGATCCCAAGAGACCCAGTACTTC
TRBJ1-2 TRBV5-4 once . CASSLMGGIGYTF TGTGCCAGCAGTCTCATGGGGGGGATTGGCTACACCTTC
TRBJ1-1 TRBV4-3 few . CASSRRGIPEAFF TGCGCCAGCAGCCGCAGGGGTATACCTGAAGCTTTCTTT
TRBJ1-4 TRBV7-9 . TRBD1 CASSFSGQGHEKLFF TGTGCCAGCAGCTTCTCGGGACAGGGCCATGAAAAACTGTTTTTT